This T cell receptor (beta chain) was recovered during a study of blood T cell repertoires in COVID-19. On the study more broadly: The United States, Italy and Spain were the sources of the acute and convalescent COVID-19 samples. T cells, B-cell-depleted T cells, or PBMCs supplied cDNA or gDNA.

In the authors' workflow: Researchers report that nucleated cell counts were estimated from reference gene primer amplification. TCRdb's table, derived via immunoSEQ multiplex PCR, lists solely in-frame clones and lacks some. V, J and clone size are taken as reported in that table, and D and trimming were inferred from the DNA itself. This repertoire shows roughly 500,000 clones, roughly 89% found once; its top ten account for 0.8% to 0.9%. The length of the CDR3 is 15 residues. CDR1 SGHRS and CDR2 YFSETQ come from the germline V gene. V was clipped by 3 bases and J by 4 bases, with 14 bases between them.

This TCR was sampled from a man aged 18 to 30 with COVID-19, enrolled during active disease. Sample: peripheral blood. The chain has TRBV5-1 and TRBJ2-1, with D perhaps matching TRBD1 (5 bases). CDR3 residues: CASSWTLIVYNEQFF. The CDR3 DNA follows: TGCGCCAGCAGCTGGACACTAATTGTATACAATGAGCAGTTCTTC.